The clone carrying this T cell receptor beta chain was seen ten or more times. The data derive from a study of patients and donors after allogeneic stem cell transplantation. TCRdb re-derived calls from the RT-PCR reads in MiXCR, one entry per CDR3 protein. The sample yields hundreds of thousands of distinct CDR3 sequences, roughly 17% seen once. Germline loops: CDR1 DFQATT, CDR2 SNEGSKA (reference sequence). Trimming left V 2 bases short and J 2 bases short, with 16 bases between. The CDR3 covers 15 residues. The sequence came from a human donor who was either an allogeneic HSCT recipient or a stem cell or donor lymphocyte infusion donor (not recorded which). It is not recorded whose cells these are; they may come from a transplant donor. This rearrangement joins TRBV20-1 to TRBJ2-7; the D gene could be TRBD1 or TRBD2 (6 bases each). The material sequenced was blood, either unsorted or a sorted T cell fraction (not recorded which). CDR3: CSARSGASVAYEQYF. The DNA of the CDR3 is TGCAGTGCTAGATCGGGGGCGAGCGTAGCCTACGAGCAGTACTTC.